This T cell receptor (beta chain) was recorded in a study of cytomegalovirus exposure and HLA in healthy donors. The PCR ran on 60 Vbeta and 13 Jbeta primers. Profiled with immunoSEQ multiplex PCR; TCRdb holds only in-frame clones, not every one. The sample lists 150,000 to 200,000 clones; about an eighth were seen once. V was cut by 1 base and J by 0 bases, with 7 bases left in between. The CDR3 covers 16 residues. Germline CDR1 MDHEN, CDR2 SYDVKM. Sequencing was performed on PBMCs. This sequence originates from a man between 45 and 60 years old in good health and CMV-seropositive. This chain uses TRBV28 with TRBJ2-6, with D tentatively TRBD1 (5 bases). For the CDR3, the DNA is TGTGCCAGCAGTTTATTCAGGGACTCTGGGGCCAACGTCCTGACTTTC. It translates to CASSLFRDSGANVLTF.